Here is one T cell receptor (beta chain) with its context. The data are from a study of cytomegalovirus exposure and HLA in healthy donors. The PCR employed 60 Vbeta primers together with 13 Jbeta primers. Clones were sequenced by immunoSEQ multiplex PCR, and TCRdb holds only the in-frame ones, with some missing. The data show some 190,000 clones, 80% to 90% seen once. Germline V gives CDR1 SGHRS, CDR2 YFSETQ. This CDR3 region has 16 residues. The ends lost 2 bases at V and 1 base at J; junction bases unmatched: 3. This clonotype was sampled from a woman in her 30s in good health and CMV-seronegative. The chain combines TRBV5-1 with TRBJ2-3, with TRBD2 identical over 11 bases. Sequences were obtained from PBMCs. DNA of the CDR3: TGCGCCAGCAGCTTTCTAGCGGGGGGAGGCACAGATACGCAGTATTTT. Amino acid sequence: CASSFLAGGGTDTQYF.